This record looks at one TCR beta chain sequence and its context. Its matching antigen is unknown. This CDR3 is built from 15 residues. Germline CDR1 KGHSH, CDR2 LQKENI. Trimming took 3 bases from V and 0 from J; bases not matched to a gene: 4. The data derive from a study of vaccination and CD4 T cells after COVID-19. Researchers used the Oncomine TCR Beta short-read assay to sequence DNA from cultured CD4+ T cells. One entry per CDR3 protein, called by TCRdb with MiXCR from the PCR reads. Of around 12,000 distinct CDR3 sequences listed, less than 85% were seen once; the top ten hold 20% to 25%. The treatment was: roughly 10-day PBMC culture with coronavirus spike peptide pools or control peptides (ViraFEST assay).

The specimen was CD4+ T cells from blood, cultured in vitro. The clonotype originates from a human donor who had recovered from COVID-19. This sequence joins TRBV18 and TRBJ1-1, with 7 positions matching TRBD1. The CDR3 nucleotides read TGTGCCAGCTCACCGGGACAGAACATGAACACTGAAGCTTTCTTT. It is translated as CASSPGQNMNTEAFF.